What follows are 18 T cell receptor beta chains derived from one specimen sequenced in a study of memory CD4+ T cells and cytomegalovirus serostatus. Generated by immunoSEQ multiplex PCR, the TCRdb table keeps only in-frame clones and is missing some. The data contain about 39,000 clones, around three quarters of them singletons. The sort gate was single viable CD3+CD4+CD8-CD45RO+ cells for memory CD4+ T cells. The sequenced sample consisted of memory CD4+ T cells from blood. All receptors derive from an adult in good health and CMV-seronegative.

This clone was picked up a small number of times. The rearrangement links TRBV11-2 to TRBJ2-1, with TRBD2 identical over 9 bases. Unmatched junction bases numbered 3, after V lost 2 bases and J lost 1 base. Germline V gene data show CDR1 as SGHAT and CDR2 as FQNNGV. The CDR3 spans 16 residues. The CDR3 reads CASSLSRGGSYNEQFF. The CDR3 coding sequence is TGTGCCAGCAGCTTATCGCGGGGGGGTTCCTACAATGAGCAGTTCTTC.

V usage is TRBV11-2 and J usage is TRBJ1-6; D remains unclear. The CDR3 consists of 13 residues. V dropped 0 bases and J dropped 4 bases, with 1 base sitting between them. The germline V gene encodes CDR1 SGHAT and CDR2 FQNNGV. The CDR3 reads CASSLDYNSPLHF. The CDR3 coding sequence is TGTGCCAGCAGCTTAGATTATAATTCACCCCTCCACTTT.

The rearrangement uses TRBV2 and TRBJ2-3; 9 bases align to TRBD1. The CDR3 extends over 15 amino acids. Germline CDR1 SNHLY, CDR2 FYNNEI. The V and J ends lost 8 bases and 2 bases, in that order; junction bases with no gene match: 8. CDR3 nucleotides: TGTGCCAGCTCACAGGGGGCCCCTTCCACAGATACGCAGTATTTT. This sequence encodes CASSQGAPSTDTQYF.

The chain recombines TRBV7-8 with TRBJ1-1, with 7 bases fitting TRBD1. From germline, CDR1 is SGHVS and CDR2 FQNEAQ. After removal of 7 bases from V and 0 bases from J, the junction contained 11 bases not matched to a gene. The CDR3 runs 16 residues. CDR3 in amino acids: CASKVKGQNMNTEAFF. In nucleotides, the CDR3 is TGTGCCAGCAAAGTTAAGGGACAGAACATGAACACTGAAGCTTTCTTT.

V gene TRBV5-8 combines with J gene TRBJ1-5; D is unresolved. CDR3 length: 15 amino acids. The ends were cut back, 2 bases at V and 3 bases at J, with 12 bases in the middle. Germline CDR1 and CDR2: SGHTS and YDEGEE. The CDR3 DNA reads TGTGCCAGCAGCTTTCAGTTTAAGTCCAATCAGCCCCAGCATTTT. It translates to CASSFQFKSNQPQHF.

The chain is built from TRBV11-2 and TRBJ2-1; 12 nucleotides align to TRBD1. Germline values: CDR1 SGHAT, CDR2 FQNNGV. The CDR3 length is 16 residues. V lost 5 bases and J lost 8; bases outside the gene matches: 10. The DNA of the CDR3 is TGTGCCAGCAGCGAGCTCCGGGACAGGGGGCACCATGAGCAGTTCTTC. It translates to CASSELRDRGHHEQFF.

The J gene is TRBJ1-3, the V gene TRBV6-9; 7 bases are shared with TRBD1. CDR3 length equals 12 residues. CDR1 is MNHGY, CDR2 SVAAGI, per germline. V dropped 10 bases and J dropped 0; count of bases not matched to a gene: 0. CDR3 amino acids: CANRGSGNTIYF. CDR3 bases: TGTGCCAACAGGGGCTCTGGAAACACCATATATTTT.

CDR3 protein: CASSLSVGSPYGYTF. CDR3 bases: TGTGCCAGCAGCTTATCCGTTGGTTCCCCCTATGGCTACACCTTC. The chain couples TRBV7-2 to TRBJ1-2; D is unclear. Germline V gives CDR1 SGHTA, CDR2 FQGNSA. This CDR3 is built from 15 residues. Trimming took off 2 bases at V and 4 bases at J, with 14 bases between the two ends. Full variable domain (missing parts from reference TRBV7-2 and TRBJ1-2): GAGVSQSPSNKVTEKGKDVELRCDPISGHTALYWYRQSLGQGLEFLIYFQGNSAPDKSGLPSDRFSAERTGGSVSTLTIQRTQQEDSAVYLCASSLSVGSPYGYTFGSGTRLTVV.

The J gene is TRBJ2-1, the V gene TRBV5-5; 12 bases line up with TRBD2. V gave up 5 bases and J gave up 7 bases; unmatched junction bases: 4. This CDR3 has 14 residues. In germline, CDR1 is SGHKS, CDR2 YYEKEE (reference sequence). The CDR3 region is CASSLAGGPNEQFF. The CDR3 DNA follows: TGTGCCAGCAGTCTAGCGGGGGGGCCTAATGAGCAGTTCTTC.

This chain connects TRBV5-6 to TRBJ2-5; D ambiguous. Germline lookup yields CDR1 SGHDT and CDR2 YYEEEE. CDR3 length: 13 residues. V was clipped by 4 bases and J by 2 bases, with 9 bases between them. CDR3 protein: CASSAISQETQYF. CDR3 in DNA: TGTGCCAGCAGCGCAATCTCACAAGAGACCCAGTACTTC.

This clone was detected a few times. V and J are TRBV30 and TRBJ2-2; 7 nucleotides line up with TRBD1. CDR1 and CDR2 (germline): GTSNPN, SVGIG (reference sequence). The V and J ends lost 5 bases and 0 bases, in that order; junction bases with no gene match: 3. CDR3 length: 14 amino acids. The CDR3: CAWQTGPNTGELFF. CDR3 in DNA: TGTGCCTGGCAGACAGGGCCGAACACCGGGGAGCTGTTTTTT.

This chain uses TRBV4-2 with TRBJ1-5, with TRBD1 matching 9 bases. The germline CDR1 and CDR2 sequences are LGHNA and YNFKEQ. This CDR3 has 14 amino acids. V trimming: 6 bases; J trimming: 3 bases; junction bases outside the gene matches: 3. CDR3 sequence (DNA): TGTGCCAGCAGAACAGGGGGCGACAATCAGCCCCAGCATTTT. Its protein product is CASRTGGDNQPQHF.

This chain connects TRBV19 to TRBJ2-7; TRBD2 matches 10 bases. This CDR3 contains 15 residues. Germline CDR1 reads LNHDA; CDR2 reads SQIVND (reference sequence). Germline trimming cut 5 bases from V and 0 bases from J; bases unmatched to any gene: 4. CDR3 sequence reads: CASSLRTSGSYEQYF. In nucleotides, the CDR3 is TGTGCCAGTAGTCTCAGGACTAGCGGCTCCTACGAGCAGTACTTC.

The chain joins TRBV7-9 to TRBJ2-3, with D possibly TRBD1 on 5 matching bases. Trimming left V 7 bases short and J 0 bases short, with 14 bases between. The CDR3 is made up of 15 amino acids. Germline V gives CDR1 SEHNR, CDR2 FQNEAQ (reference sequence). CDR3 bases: TGTGCCAGCACCCAAGGGGCTGCCAGCACAGATACGCAGTATTTT. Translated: CASTQGAASTDTQYF.

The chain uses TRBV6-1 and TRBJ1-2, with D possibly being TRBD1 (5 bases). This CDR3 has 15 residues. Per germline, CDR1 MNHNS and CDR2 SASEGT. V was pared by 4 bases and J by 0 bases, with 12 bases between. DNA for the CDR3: TGTGCCAGCAGTGCTCTTGGGACCTCTAACTATGGCTACACCTTC. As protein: CASSALGTSNYGYTF.

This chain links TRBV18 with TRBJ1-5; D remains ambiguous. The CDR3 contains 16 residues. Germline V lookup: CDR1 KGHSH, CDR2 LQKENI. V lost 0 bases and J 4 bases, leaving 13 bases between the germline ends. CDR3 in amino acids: CASSPPEGRGNQPQHF. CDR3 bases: TGTGCCAGCTCACCACCGGAGGGCAGAGGAAATCAGCCCCAGCATTTT.

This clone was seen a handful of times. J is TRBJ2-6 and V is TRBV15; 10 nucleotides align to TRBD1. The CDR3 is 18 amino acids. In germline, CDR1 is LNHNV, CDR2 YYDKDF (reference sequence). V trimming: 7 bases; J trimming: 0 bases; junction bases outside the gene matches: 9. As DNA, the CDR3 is TGTGCCACCAAATCGTCGCGGGACAGGGGCTCTGGGGCCAACGTCCTGACTTTC. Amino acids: CATKSSRDRGSGANVLTF.

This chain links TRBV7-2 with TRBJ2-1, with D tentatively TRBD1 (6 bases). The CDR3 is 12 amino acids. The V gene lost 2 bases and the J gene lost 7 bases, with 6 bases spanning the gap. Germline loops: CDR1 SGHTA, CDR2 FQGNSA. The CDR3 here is CASSLRGNEQFF. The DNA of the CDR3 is TGTGCCAGCAGCTTAAGGGGGAATGAGCAGTTCTTC.